These 29 T cell receptor beta chains came from one sample sequenced in a study of cytomegalovirus exposure and HLA in healthy donors. PCR amplification relied on 60 Vbeta primers (plus 13 Jbeta primers). Assay used: immunoSEQ multiplex PCR; TCRdb lists only in-frame clones, some missing. Among around 91,000 clones listed, 84% were seen once. The specimen was PBMCs. These receptors were collected from a man aged 18 to 35 in good health and CMV-seronegative.

The chain carries TRBV11-2 and TRBJ1-1, with 7 nucleotides matching TRBD1. The germline V gene encodes CDR1 SGHAT and CDR2 FQNNGV. The CDR3 contains 15 residues. V trimming: 5 bases; J trimming: 0 bases; junction bases outside the gene matches: 6. The CDR3 reads CASSRPDRLNTEAFF. The DNA for the CDR3 is TGTGCCAGCAGCCGCCCGGACAGGTTGAACACTGAAGCTTTCTTT. The entire variable domain, with the rest obtained from reference TRBV11-2 and TRBJ1-1, is as follows: EAGVAQSPRYKIIEKRQSVAFWCNPISGHATLYWYQQILGQGPKLLIQFQNNGVVDDSQLPKDRFSAERLKGVDSTLKIQPAKLEDSAVYLCASSRPDRLNTEAFFGQGTRLTVV.

The chain is built from TRBV7-9 and TRBJ2-1, with 7 bases identical to TRBD2. V trimming: 3 bases; J trimming: 7 bases; junction bases outside the gene matches: 6. This CDR3 has 14 amino acids. Germline V gives CDR1 SEHNR, CDR2 FQNEAQ (reference sequence). CDR3: CASSFSGGGNEQFF. CDR3 nucleotides: TGTGCCAGCAGCTTCTCTGGGGGGGGGAATGAGCAGTTCTTC.

This rearrangement joins TRBV7-2 to TRBJ1-2, with 8 bases identical to TRBD1. The CDR3 runs 14 residues. With 2 bases clipped from V and 7 bases from J, the junction kept 6 bases outside the gene matches. Germline values: CDR1 SGHTA, CDR2 FQGNSA. The CDR3 nucleotides read TGTGCCAGCAGCTTACAGGGGGCTAGGGGTGGCTACACCTTC. Encoded protein: CASSLQGARGGYTF.

The rearrangement joins TRBV27 to TRBJ1-2; TRBD1 aligns across 8 bases. The ends lost 5 bases at V and 2 bases at J; junction bases unmatched: 7. Germline CDR1 is MNHEY and CDR2 is SMNVEV (reference sequence). This CDR3 spans 15 amino acids. The DNA for the CDR3 is TGTGCCAGCAGTGCCAGGGGGCATGGAAACTATGGCTACACCTTC. Translated, it gives CASSARGHGNYGYTF.

This clone has just one count. This chain uses TRBV9 with TRBJ2-7, with TRBD2 matching 8 bases. The CDR3 consists of 14 residues. V was pared by 3 bases and J by 4 bases, with 6 bases of the junction left unmatched. Germline V CDR1 and CDR2: SGDLS, YYNGEE. Written as DNA, the CDR3 is TGTGCCAGCAGCGCAGCGGGAGAGGGGTACGAGCAGTACTTC. Translated: CASSAAGEGYEQYF.

The chain is built from TRBV7-6 and TRBJ2-7, with a possible D match to TRBD2 (5 bases). This CDR3 spans 12 amino acids. Germline V gives CDR1 SGHVS, CDR2 FNYEAQ. The V gene lost 5 bases and the J gene lost 3 bases, with 8 bases spanning the gap. The CDR3 region is CASSPDYYEQYF. The CDR3 nucleotides read TGTGCCAGCAGCCCCGACTACTACGAGCAGTACTTC. Based on the CDR3 plus reference TRBV7-6 and TRBJ2-7, the full variable domain is GAGVSQSPRYKVTKRGQDVALRCDPISGHVSLYWYRQALGQGPEFLTYFNYEAQQDKSGLPNDRFSAERPEGSISTLTIQRTEQRDSAMYRCASSPDYYEQYFGPGTRLTVT.

The chain employs TRBV4-3 and TRBJ2-1, with 7 bases fitting TRBD2. The V gene's germline CDR1 is LGHNA and CDR2 YSLEER. The V gene end was trimmed by 0 bases and the J gene end by 10 bases; junction bases not matched to a gene: 3. The CDR3 is 13 residues long. The CDR3 reads CASSQDWGGEQFF. DNA for the CDR3: TGCGCCAGCAGCCAAGATTGGGGGGGGGAGCAGTTCTTC.

The rearrangement joins TRBV7-8 to TRBJ2-2, with D possibly TRBD1 on 6 matching bases. Between the trimmed V and J ends, which lost 4 bases and 0 bases, there was a span of 15 bases. This CDR3 region has 17 residues. Germline V gene lookup returns CDR1 SGHVS and CDR2 FQNEAQ. The CDR3 bases are TGTGCCAGCAGCTACACCGCGGACAGAGCGAACACCGGGGAGCTGTTTTTT. It specifies CASSYTADRANTGELFF.

This chain joins TRBV5-4 and TRBJ2-1, with 12 bases that match TRBD2. The CDR3 spans 15 residues. CDR1 is SGHNT and CDR2 is YYREEE in the germline V gene (reference sequence). J was trimmed by 7 bases and V by 4 bases; bases with no gene match: 6. The CDR3 loop is CASSSRLAGGNEQFF. The CDR3, as DNA: TGTGCCAGCAGCAGTAGGCTAGCGGGAGGGAATGAGCAGTTCTTC.

The chain uses TRBV5-3 and TRBJ1-2, with 9 bases matching TRBD1. TRBV5-3 is marked as an open reading frame, function uncertain. This CDR3 is 17 amino acids long. V dropped 3 bases and J dropped 0; count of bases not matched to a gene: 9. CDR3: CARSSTGGLCTNYGYTF. The CDR3 DNA is TGTGCCAGAAGCTCGACAGGGGGACTATGTACTAACTATGGCTACACCTTC.

In this sample, this clone turned up a few times. The chain couples TRBV7-8 to TRBJ2-7, with a possible D match to TRBD2 (5 bases). V was pared by 4 bases and J by 2 bases, with 9 bases between. The CDR3 is 13 residues long. Looked up from germline, CDR1 is SGHVS and CDR2 is FQNEAQ. CDR3 DNA sequence: TGTGCCAGCAGCTCCGACGGGACCTACGAGCAGTACTTC. It codes for CASSSDGTYEQYF.

The rearrangement uses TRBV5-4 and TRBJ1-1; 8 bases line up with TRBD1. V was clipped by 1 base and J by 9 bases; unmatched bases: 2. The germline gives CDR1 SGHNT, CDR2 YYREEE (reference sequence). The CDR3 totals 12 residues. This CDR3 reads CASSLRQGQAFF. CDR3 DNA: TGTGCCAGCAGCTTGCGACAGGGGCAAGCTTTCTTT.

The V gene is TRBV27, the J gene TRBJ1-1; D perhaps matches TRBD1 (6 bases). CDR1 and CDR2 from the germline V gene are MNHEY and SMNVEV (reference sequence). Trimming removed 5 bases at V and 4 bases at J, with 11 bases between. The length of the CDR3 is 13 residues. The CDR3 coding sequence is TGTGCCAGCAGTCTCGGACAGACCACTGAAGCTTTCTTT. It encodes CASSLGQTTEAFF.

This chain connects TRBV25-1 to TRBJ2-5; TRBD1 aligns across 9 bases. The CDR3 is made up of 15 amino acids. Germline V gene sequence: CDR1 MGHDK, CDR2 SYGVNS. With V trimmed by 2 bases and J by 1 base, 2 bases remained unmatched. DNA for the CDR3: TGTGCCAGCAGTGAAGGACAGGGGATCCAAGAGACCCAGTACTTC. Translation gives CASSEGQGIQETQYF. Based on the CDR3 plus reference TRBV25-1 and TRBJ2-5, the full variable domain is EADIYQTPRYLVIGTGKKITLECSQTMGHDKMYWYQQDPGMELHLIHYSYGVNSTEKGDLSSESTVSRIRTEHFPLTLESARPSHTSQYLCASSEGQGIQETQYFGPGTRLLVL.

J is TRBJ2-1 and V is TRBV9; 7 bases agree with TRBD2. The trim removed 2 bases at V and 9 bases at J, leaving 8 bases unmatched. The germline gives CDR1 SGDLS, CDR2 YYNGEE. The CDR3 consists of 14 residues. CDR3 DNA: TGTGCCAGCAGCGTCGGCGGGAGAGGTAGTGAGCAGTTCTTC. Its protein product is CASSVGGRGSEQFF.

The rearrangement links TRBV7-9 to TRBJ2-3; 12 nucleotides match TRBD2. There are 17 residues in the CDR3. Germline V CDR1 and CDR2: SEHNR, FQNEAQ (reference sequence). The V segment lost 5 bases and the J segment 3 bases; nucleotides outside the gene matches: 9. This CDR3 reads CASSKGLAGLFTDTQYF. CDR3 coding DNA: TGTGCCAGCAGCAAAGGACTAGCGGGACTTTTTACAGATACGCAGTATTTT.

The V gene is TRBV5-1, the J gene TRBJ2-7, with 7 bases that match TRBD1. Trimming took 0 bases from V and 2 from J; bases not matched to a gene: 5. CDR3 size: 15 residues. CDR1 is SGHRS and CDR2 is YFSETQ in the germline V gene. The CDR3 sequence is CASSLGGTATYEQYF. CDR3 nucleotides: TGCGCCAGCAGCTTGGGGGGGACAGCAACCTACGAGCAGTACTTC.

The chain employs TRBV2 and TRBJ2-7; 10 bases agree with TRBD1. Unmatched junction bases numbered 10, after V lost 8 bases and J lost 9 bases. CDR3 length: 13 amino acids. CDR1 is SNHLY and CDR2 is FYNNEI in the germline V gene. CDR3: CASLRDRGFAQYF. CDR3 nucleotide sequence: TGTGCCAGCCTCCGGGACAGGGGATTCGCGCAGTACTTC.

The V gene is TRBV6-1, the J gene TRBJ1-3; TRBD1 matches at 8 bases. CDR3 length: 17 amino acids. V was clipped by 2 bases and J by 0 bases; unmatched bases: 6. Germline lookup yields CDR1 MNHNS and CDR2 SASEGT. CDR3 nucleotides: TGTGCCAGCAGTGAATATACAGGGGGATTCTCTGGAAACACCATATATTTT. This encodes CASSEYTGGFSGNTIYF.

This clone has a single count. V usage is TRBV29-1 and J usage is TRBJ2-7; 7 bases match TRBD2. The CDR3 covers 13 residues. Germline CDR1 is SQVTM and CDR2 is ANQGSEA. The V gene end was trimmed by 3 bases and the J gene end by 5 bases; junction bases not matched to a gene: 7. CDR3 sequence reads: CSVDGGSVNEQYF. The CDR3 nucleotides are TGCAGCGTTGATGGCGGGAGTGTCAACGAGCAGTACTTC.

The chain links TRBV11-2 to TRBJ2-3, with TRBD1 matching over 8 bases. Germline CDR1 is SGHAT and CDR2 is FQNNGV. This CDR3 has 17 residues. J gave up 3 bases and V 1 base, and 9 bases lay outside the gene matches. This CDR3 reads CASSLAPDRALTDTQYF. In DNA form, the CDR3 reads TGTGCCAGCAGCTTAGCCCCGGACAGGGCACTGACAGATACGCAGTATTTT.

The V call is TRBV2, the J call TRBJ1-5; weak D call: TRBD1 (5 bases). CDR1 is SNHLY and CDR2 is FYNNEI in the germline V gene. The V and J ends lost 4 bases and 1 base respectively, with 11 bases between them. The CDR3 spans 15 residues. DNA of the CDR3: TGTGCCAGCAGTGTTCAGGGAGGGAGCAATCAGCCCCAGCATTTT. Translating gives CASSVQGGSNQPQHF. Variable domain in full (rest from reference TRBV2 and TRBJ1-5): EPEVTQTPSHQVTQMGQEVILRCVPISNHLYFYWYRQILGQKVEFLVSFYNNEISEKSEIFDDQFSVERPDGSNFTLKIRSTKLEDSAMYFCASSVQGGSNQPQHFGDGTRLSIL.

The V call is TRBV27, the J call TRBJ2-3; 7 bases are shared with TRBD2. The V gene end was trimmed by 3 bases and the J gene end by 3 bases; junction bases not matched to a gene: 3. The CDR3 has 14 amino acids. Germline CDR1 is MNHEY and CDR2 is SMNVEV (reference sequence). CDR3 region: CASSFSGGTDTQYF. The DNA of the CDR3 is TGTGCCAGCAGTTTTTCGGGAGGTACAGATACGCAGTATTTT.

This sequence joins TRBV5-6 and TRBJ1-4; tentative D call: TRBD1 (6 bases). The CDR3 length is 13 residues. Germline V gene sequence: CDR1 SGHDT, CDR2 YYEEEE. V shed 5 bases and J shed 4 bases, with 9 bases lying between them. The CDR3: CASRRGINEKLFF. The CDR3 DNA reads as TGTGCCAGCAGAAGGGGGATTAATGAAAAACTGTTTTTT.

The chain combines TRBV5-5 with TRBJ1-2; the match to TRBD1 covers 9 bases. V lost 5 bases to trimming and J lost 2 bases; unmatched junction nucleotides: 10. CDR1 and CDR2 from the germline V gene are SGHKS and YYEKEE (reference sequence). The CDR3 covers 16 residues. The CDR3 bases are TGTGCCAGCAGATCTGGGTGGGACAGGGAAAACTATGGCTACACCTTC. Translated: CASRSGWDRENYGYTF.

The genes are TRBV18 and TRBJ1-5; D unclear. V shed 6 bases and J shed 0 bases, with 12 bases lying between them. This CDR3 is built from 15 residues. Germline V gene sequence: CDR1 KGHSH, CDR2 LQKENI. The CDR3 protein is CASSRTENSNQPQHF. The DNA for the CDR3 is TGTGCCAGCTCTCGTACGGAGAATAGCAATCAGCCCCAGCATTTT. Full variable domain (remainder filled in from reference TRBV18 and TRBJ1-5): NAGVMQNPRHLVRRRGQEARLRCSPMKGHSHVYWYRQLPEEGLKFMVYLQKENIIDESGMPKERFSAEFPKEGPSILRIQQVVRGDSAAYFCASSRTENSNQPQHFGDGTRLSIL.

The genes are TRBV7-2 and TRBJ2-1; weak D call: TRBD2 (6 bases). The germline gives CDR1 SGHTA, CDR2 FQGNSA. This CDR3 is 15 amino acids long. Trimming removed 0 bases from V and 6 bases from J, with 12 bases in between. The CDR3 reads CASSLARDGVNEQFF. The CDR3 DNA follows: TGTGCCAGCAGCTTAGCGCGGGACGGAGTCAATGAGCAGTTCTTC.

This sequence joins TRBV7-8 and TRBJ1-2; D possibly corresponds to TRBD1 (5 bases). The CDR3 sequence is 12 residues long. V lost 5 bases, J lost 6 bases, and 10 bases lay in between. Germline V gives CDR1 SGHVS, CDR2 FQNEAQ. CDR3 region: CASSQDIHGYTF. CDR3 nucleotide sequence: TGTGCCAGCAGCCAGGACATTCATGGCTACACCTTC. The complete variable domain, with remaining parts taken from reference TRBV7-8 and TRBJ1-2, reads GAGVSQSPRYKVAKRGQDVALRCDPISGHVSLFWYQQALGQGPEFLTYFQNEAQLDKSGLPSDRFFAERPEGSVSTLKIQRTQQEDSAVYLCASSQDIHGYTFGSGTRLTVV.

V is TRBV11-3 and J is TRBJ2-5; tentative D call: TRBD1 (5 bases). Deletions cut 4 bases from V and 2 bases from J, with 14 bases between. The germline CDR1 and CDR2 sequences are SGHNT and YENEEA. The CDR3 consists of 15 residues. The CDR3 DNA sequence: TGTGCCAGCAGCTCGAGACAGAGTCCTCAAGAGACCCAGTACTTC. Its translation: CASSSRQSPQETQYF.